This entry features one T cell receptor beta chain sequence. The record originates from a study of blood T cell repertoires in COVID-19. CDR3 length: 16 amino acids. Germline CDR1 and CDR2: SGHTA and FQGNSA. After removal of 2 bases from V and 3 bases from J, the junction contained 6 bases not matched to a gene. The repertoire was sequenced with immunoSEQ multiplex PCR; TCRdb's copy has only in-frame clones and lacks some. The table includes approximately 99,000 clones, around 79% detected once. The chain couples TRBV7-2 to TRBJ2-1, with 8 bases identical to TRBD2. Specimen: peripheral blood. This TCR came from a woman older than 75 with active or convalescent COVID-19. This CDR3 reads CASSLRAGANYNEQFF. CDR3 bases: TGTGCCAGCAGCTTAAGAGCGGGAGCGAACTACAATGAGCAGTTCTTC. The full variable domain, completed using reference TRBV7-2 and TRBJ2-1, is GAGVSQSPSNKVTEKGKDVELRCDPISGHTALYWYRQSLGQGLEFLIYFQGNSAPDKSGLPSDRFSAERTGGSVSTLTIQRTQQEDSAVYLCASSLRAGANYNEQFFGPGTRLTVL.